This T cell receptor beta chain derives from a study of T cell repertoires in cytomegalovirus infection. The overall study: Signatures in public TCR beta sequences pointed to both CMV infection and matching HLA type. Overall study results and limits: Of the TCR beta families, the public ones yielded a cumulative frequency that identified carriers of CMV plus the relevant HLA. Clonotype analysis showed dominance of the ex vivo response by HLA-C-restricted CMV-specific TCR beta clonotypes.

TCRdb re-called the reads with MiXCR, one entry per CDR3 protein. The sample carries a few hundred thousand distinct CDR3 sequences, approximately 40% recorded once. This clonotype was seen a few times. Its antigen is undetermined. The sample in question was cultured PBMCs, obtained from culture after CMV antigen stimulation. This clonotype was obtained from a human donor in good health (CMV status not recorded). Some clones in this sample may be carry-over from other donors' samples.

The CDR3 coding sequence is TGCGCCAGCAGCCATCTCCGGGGGAACACTGAAGCTTTCTTT. It yields the protein CASSHLRGNTEAFF. The V gene is TRBV4-1, the J gene TRBJ1-1; D remains unclear. Germline values: CDR1 MGHRA, CDR2 YSYEKL. The CDR3 length is 14 residues. Trimming removed 3 bases at V and 1 base at J, with 9 bases between.